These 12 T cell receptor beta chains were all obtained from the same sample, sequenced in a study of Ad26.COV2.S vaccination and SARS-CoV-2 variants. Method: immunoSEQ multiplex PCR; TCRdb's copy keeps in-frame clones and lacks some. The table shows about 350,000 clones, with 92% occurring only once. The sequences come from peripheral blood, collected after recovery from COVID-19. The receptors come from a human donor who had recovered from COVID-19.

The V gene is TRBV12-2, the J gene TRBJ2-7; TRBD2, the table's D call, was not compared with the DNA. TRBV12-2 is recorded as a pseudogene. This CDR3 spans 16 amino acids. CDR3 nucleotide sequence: TGTGCAAGTCGCTTTGCACTAGCGGGGGACACCTACGAGCAGTACTTC. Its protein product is CASRFALAGDTYEQYF.

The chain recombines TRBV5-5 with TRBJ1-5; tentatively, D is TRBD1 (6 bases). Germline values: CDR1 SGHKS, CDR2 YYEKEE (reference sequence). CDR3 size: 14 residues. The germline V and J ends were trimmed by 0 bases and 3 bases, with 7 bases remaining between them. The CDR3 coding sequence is TGTGCCAGCAGCTTGGGACAGGTCAATCAGCCCCAGCATTTT. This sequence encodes CASSLGQVNQPQHF. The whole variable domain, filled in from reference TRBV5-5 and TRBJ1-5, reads DAGVTQSPTHLIKTRGQQVTLRCSPISGHKSVSWYQQVLGQGPQFIFQYYEKEERGRGNFPDRFSARQFPNYSSELNVNALLLGDSALYLCASSLGQVNQPQHFGDGTRLSIL.

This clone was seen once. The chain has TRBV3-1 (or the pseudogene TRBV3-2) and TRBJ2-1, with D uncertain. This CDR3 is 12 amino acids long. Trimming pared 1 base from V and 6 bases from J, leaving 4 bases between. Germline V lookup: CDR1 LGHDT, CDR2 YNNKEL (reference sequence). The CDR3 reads CASSQGGNEQFF. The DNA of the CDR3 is TGTGCCAGCAGCCAAGGAGGCAATGAGCAGTTCTTC.

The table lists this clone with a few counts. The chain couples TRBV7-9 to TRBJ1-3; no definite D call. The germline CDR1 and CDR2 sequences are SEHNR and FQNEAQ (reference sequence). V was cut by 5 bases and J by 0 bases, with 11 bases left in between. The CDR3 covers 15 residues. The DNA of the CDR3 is TGTGCCAGCAGCAGCAGACCTACCTCTGGAAACACCATATATTTT. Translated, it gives CASSSRPTSGNTIYF. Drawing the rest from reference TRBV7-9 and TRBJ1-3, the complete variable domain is DTGVSQNPRHKITKRGQNVTFRCDPISEHNRLYWYRQTLGQGPEFLTYFQNEAQLEKSRLLSDRFSAERPKGSFSTLEIQRTEQGDSAMYLCASSSRPTSGNTIYFGEGSWLTVV.

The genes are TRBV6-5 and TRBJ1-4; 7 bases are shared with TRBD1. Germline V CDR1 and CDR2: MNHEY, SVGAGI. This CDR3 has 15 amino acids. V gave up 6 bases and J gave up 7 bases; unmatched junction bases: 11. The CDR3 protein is CASSPQGTKSEKLFF. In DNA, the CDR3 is TGTGCCAGCAGCCCACAGGGGACAAAGAGTGAAAAACTGTTTTTT.

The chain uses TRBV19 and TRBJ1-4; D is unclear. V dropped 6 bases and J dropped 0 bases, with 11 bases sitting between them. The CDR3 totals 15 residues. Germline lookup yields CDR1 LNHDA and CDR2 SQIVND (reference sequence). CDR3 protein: CASSHPRATNEKLFF. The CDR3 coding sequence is TGTGCCAGTAGCCACCCTCGAGCAACTAATGAAAAACTGTTTTTT.

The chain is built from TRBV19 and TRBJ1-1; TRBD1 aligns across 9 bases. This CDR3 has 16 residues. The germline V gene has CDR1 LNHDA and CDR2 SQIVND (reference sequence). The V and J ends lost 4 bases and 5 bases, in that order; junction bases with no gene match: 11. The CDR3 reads CASSSSGTGLRTEAFF. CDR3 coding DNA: TGTGCCAGTAGTAGTAGCGGGACAGGGTTGAGAACTGAAGCTTTCTTT. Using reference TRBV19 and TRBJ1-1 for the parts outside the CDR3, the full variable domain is DGGITQSPKYLFRKEGQNVTLSCEQNLNHDAMYWYRQDPGQGLRLIYYSQIVNDFQKGDIAEGYSVSREKKESFPLTVTSAQKNPTAFYLCASSSSGTGLRTEAFFGQGTRLTVV.

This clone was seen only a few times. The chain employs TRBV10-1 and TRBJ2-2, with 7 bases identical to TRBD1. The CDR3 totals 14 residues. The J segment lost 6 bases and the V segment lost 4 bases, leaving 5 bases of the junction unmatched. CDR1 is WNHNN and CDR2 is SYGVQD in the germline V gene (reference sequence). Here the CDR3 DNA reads TGCGCCAGCAGTGGAGAACAGGGGCCCGGGGAGCTGTTTTTT. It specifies CASSGEQGPGELFF.

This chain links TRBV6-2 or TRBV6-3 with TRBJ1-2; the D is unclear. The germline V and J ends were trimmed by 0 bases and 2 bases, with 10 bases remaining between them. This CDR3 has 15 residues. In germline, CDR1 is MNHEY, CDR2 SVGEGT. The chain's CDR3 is CASSYSNLVNYGYTF. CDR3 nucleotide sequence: TGTGCCAGCAGTTACTCGAATCTGGTAAACTATGGCTACACCTTC.

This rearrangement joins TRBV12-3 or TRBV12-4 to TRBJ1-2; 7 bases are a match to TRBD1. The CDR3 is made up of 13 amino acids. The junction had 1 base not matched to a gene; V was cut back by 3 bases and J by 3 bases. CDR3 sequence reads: CASSFQGDYGYTF. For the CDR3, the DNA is TGTGCCAGCAGTTTTCAGGGGGACTATGGCTACACCTTC.

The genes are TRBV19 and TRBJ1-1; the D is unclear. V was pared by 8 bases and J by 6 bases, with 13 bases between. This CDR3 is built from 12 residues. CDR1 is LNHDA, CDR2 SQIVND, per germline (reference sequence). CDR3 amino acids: CASRWKGAEAFF. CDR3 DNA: TGTGCCAGTCGATGGAAGGGAGCTGAAGCTTTCTTT.

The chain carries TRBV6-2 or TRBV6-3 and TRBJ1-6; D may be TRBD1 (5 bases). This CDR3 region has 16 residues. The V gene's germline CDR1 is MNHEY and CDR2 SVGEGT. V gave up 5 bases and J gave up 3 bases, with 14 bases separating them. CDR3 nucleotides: TGTGCCAGCAGTCCAAGGGACGGCCGCTATAATTCACCCCTCCACTTT. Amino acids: CASSPRDGRYNSPLHF.